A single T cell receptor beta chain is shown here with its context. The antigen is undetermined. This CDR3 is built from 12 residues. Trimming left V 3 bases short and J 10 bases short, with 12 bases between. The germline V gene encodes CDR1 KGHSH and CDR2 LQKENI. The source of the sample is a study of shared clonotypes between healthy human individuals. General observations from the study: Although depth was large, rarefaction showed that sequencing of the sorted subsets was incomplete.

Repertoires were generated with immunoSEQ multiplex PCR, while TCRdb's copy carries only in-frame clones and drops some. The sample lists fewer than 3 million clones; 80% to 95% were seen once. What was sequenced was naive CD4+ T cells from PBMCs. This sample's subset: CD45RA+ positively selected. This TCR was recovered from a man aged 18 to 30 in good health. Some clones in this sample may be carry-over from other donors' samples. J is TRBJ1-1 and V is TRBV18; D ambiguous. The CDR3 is CASSPPGLGAFF. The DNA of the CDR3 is TGTGCCAGCTCACCTCCGGGGTTGGGAGCTTTCTTT.